The 11 T cell receptor beta chains in this list originate from one sample, sequenced in a study of identical twins. TCRdb reprocessed the 5' RACE reads with MiXCR, giving one entry per CDR3 protein. The sample comprises 500,000 to 550,000 distinct CDR3 sequences, approximately 22% of which are singletons, and around 0.91% rests with the top ten. These records were also assigned to another study, of T cells expressing NK-cell markers.

Sequenced material: CD4+ T cells sorted from blood. These receptors came from a woman between 18 and 30 years old in good health.

DNA for the CDR3: TGCAGTGCGGGTACCGGGACTAGCCAAGAGACCCAGTACTTC. It encodes CSAGTGTSQETQYF. The rearrangement links TRBV20-1 to TRBJ2-5, with 8 bases aligning to TRBD2. Germline trimming cut 6 bases from V and 1 base from J; bases unmatched to any gene: 7. Per germline, CDR1 DFQATT and CDR2 SNEGSKA (reference sequence). CDR3 length: 14 amino acids.

This clonotype was counted many times. V and J are TRBV5-5 and TRBJ1-2, with D tentatively TRBD1 (5 bases). V was clipped by 0 bases and J by 2 bases, with 8 bases between them. CDR3 length: 14 amino acids. In germline, CDR1 is SGHKS, CDR2 YYEKEE (reference sequence). In nucleotides, the CDR3 is TGTGCCAGCAGCTTGGGGGGCGCCAACTATGGCTACACCTTC. Amino acid sequence: CASSLGGANYGYTF.

This clonotype has just a few counts. The genes are TRBV5-1 and TRBJ2-3; 13 bases are a match to TRBD2. The CDR3 extends over 16 amino acids. CDR1 is SGHRS, CDR2 YFSETQ, per germline. V lost 3 bases, J lost 7 bases, and 8 bases stayed unmatched. In nucleotides, the CDR3 is TGCGCCAGCAGCTCCGGGACTAGCGGGGCCGGCCATACGCAGTATTTT. This translates into CASSSGTSGAGHTQYF.

This clonotype came up a few times. This chain uses TRBV7-9 with TRBJ2-7, with 9 bases aligning to TRBD1. There are 15 residues in the CDR3. V shed 3 bases and J 1 base; nucleotides not matched to a gene: 4. CDR1 and CDR2 (germline): SEHNR, FQNEAQ (reference sequence). The CDR3 sequence: CASSFPTGGSYEQYF. CDR3 sequence (DNA): TGTGCCAGCAGCTTTCCGACAGGGGGGTCCTACGAGCAGTACTTC.

This clonotype was seen only a few times. This chain uses TRBV3-1 with TRBJ2-1; the D call may be TRBD1 or TRBD2 (6 bases each). Germline V CDR1 and CDR2: LGHDT, YNNKEL (reference sequence). CDR3 size: 14 residues. The V gene lost 2 bases and the J gene lost 3 bases, with 8 bases spanning the gap. CDR3 region: CASSQRGHYNEQFF. The CDR3 DNA follows: TGTGCCAGCAGCCAACGGGGGCACTACAATGAGCAGTTCTTC.

The chain is built from TRBV7-9 and TRBJ1-3; D call uncertain. The ends were cut back, 3 bases at V and 2 bases at J, with 8 bases in the middle. Germline CDR1 reads SEHNR; CDR2 reads FQNEAQ (reference sequence). The CDR3 has 14 amino acids. The CDR3 sequence is CASSFRGTGNTIYF. CDR3 nucleotide sequence: TGTGCCAGCAGCTTTAGAGGGACTGGAAACACCATATATTTT.

The CDR3 reads CASSFGEGYTF. DNA for the CDR3: TGCGCCAGCAGCTTCGGGGAAGGCTACACCTTC. The chain recombines TRBV5-1 with TRBJ1-2; no firm D call. The CDR3 spans 11 residues. Germline V gene sequence: CDR1 SGHRS, CDR2 YFSETQ. V was clipped by 2 bases and J by 8 bases, with 7 bases between them.

The CDR3 nucleotides read TGTGCCAGCAGTGAGGGACTAGCGGCCTACGAGCAGTACTTC. Translation gives CASSEGLAAYEQYF. This chain connects TRBV27 to TRBJ2-7; 11 nucleotides align to TRBD2. This CDR3 has 14 residues. Germline V lookup: CDR1 MNHEY, CDR2 SMNVEV (reference sequence). The V gene end was trimmed by 5 bases and the J gene end by 2 bases; junction bases not matched to a gene: 2.

This clonotype has just a few counts. The V and J genes are TRBV5-1 and TRBJ2-7; possible D gene TRBD1, 5 bases. Germline V gene lookup returns CDR1 SGHRS and CDR2 YFSETQ. The CDR3 covers 12 residues. Trimming left V 2 bases short and J 5 bases short, with 8 bases between. The DNA for the CDR3 is TGCGCCAGCAGCTTCCCAGGGAACGAGCAGTACTTC. It specifies CASSFPGNEQYF.

The V gene is TRBV6-1, the J gene TRBJ1-6; a weak D match, TRBD1 (5 bases). V lost 7 bases to trimming and J lost 8 bases, with 21 bases between them. The CDR3 sequence is 16 residues long. CDR1 MNHNS and CDR2 SASEGT come from the germline V gene. The DNA of the CDR3 is TGTGCCAGCAACCTTAGGACCCCTCGGGACGATTCACCCCTCCACTTT. Translation: CASNLRTPRDDSPLHF.

V usage is TRBV7-9 and J usage is TRBJ2-1; D might be TRBD2 (5 bases). CDR3 length equals 14 residues. CDR1 is SEHNR and CDR2 is FQNEAQ in the germline V gene (reference sequence). The ends were cut back, 11 bases at V and 8 bases at J, with 22 bases in the middle. CDR3 in DNA: TGTGCCGCCCTGGAAGGTCTAGCTATAGATGAGCAGTTCTTC. It is translated as CAALEGLAIDEQFF.